The 28 T cell receptor beta chains listed next were all sequenced from one sample in a study of OX40 agonist ivuxolimab in advanced cancers. TCRdb keeps only in-frame clones here, not all; method: immunoSEQ multiplex PCR. The sample lists about 62,000 clones; 70% to 90% were seen once. The specimen was CD4+ or CD8+ T cells sorted from blood, collected in a trial of the OX40 agonist ivuxolimab. The receptor set was obtained from an adult with an advanced solid tumor such as melanoma, head and neck, liver or kidney cancer.

The genes are TRBV4-1 and TRBJ2-7; 7 bases are shared with TRBD2. Unmatched junction bases numbered 3, after V lost 1 base and J lost 0 bases. This CDR3 is 15 amino acids long. Germline values: CDR1 MGHRA, CDR2 YSYEKL. The CDR3 DNA is TGCGCCAGCAGCCAAGTAGGACTAGTCTCCTACGAGCAGTACTTC. Amino acid sequence: CASSQVGLVSYEQYF.

This clone was seen a single time. The rearrangement uses TRBV11-2 and TRBJ2-2, with D uncertain. CDR3 length equals 18 residues. Per the germline V gene, CDR1 is SGHAT and CDR2 is FQNNGV. V was pared by 1 base and J by 7 bases, with 22 bases between. The CDR3 is CASSLGNNPRIYIGELFF. The CDR3, as DNA: TGTGCCAGCAGCTTAGGAAACAACCCTAGGATCTACATCGGGGAGCTGTTTTTT. The whole variable domain, filled in from reference TRBV11-2 and TRBJ2-2, reads EAGVAQSPRYKIIEKRQSVAFWCNPISGHATLYWYQQILGQGPKLLIQFQNNGVVDDSQLPKDRFSAERLKGVDSTLKIQPAKLEDSAVYLCASSLGNNPRIYIGELFFGEGSRLTVL.

The CDR3 spells CAISEGGGTGELFF. The CDR3 region has the DNA TGTGCCATCAGTGAGGGGGGAGGCACCGGGGAGCTGTTTTTT. This chain uses TRBV10-3 with TRBJ2-2; possible D gene TRBD2, 6 bases. The CDR3 loop spans 14 amino acids. Germline CDR1 ENHRY, CDR2 SYGVKD. V gave up 2 bases and J gave up 4 bases, with 8 bases separating them.

The chain recombines TRBV11-2 with TRBJ1-2; the D is unclear. V lost 4 bases and J lost 2, with 14 bases in between. Looked up from germline, CDR1 is SGHAT and CDR2 is FQNNGV. CDR3 size: 15 residues. Here the CDR3 reads CASSYPSRPNYGYTF. CDR3 coding DNA: TGTGCCAGCAGCTACCCATCTCGGCCCAACTATGGCTACACCTTC. Full variable domain (missing parts from reference TRBV11-2 and TRBJ1-2): EAGVAQSPRYKIIEKRQSVAFWCNPISGHATLYWYQQILGQGPKLLIQFQNNGVVDDSQLPKDRFSAERLKGVDSTLKIQPAKLEDSAVYLCASSYPSRPNYGYTFGSGTRLTVV.

The rearrangement joins TRBV9 to TRBJ1-2; D might be TRBD1 (5 bases). Germline V gene sequence: CDR1 SGDLS, CDR2 YYNGEE. The CDR3 is 13 residues long. The V end lost 0 bases, the J end lost 8 bases, and 11 bases lay between the germline ends. This CDR3 reads CASSVGQNFGYTF. CDR3 in DNA: TGTGCCAGCAGCGTAGGACAGAATTTCGGCTACACCTTC.

The J gene is TRBJ2-7, the V gene TRBV19; the D call may be TRBD1 or TRBD2 (6 bases each). The CDR3 contains 14 residues. Trimming cost V 8 bases and J 0 bases, with 14 bases left between them. Germline CDR1 LNHDA, CDR2 SQIVND (reference sequence). The CDR3 protein is CASSKGGLSYEQYF. The DNA for the CDR3 is TGTGCCAGTTCTAAAGGGGGGCTCTCCTACGAGCAGTACTTC.

This clone showed up just a few times. V is TRBV7-8 and J is TRBJ1-2, with D unresolved. V lost 2 bases, J lost 6 bases, and 7 bases lay in between. CDR1 and CDR2 (germline): SGHVS, FQNEAQ. This CDR3 region has 12 residues. CDR3 in amino acids: CASSLWSHGYTF. CDR3 DNA sequence: TGTGCCAGCAGCTTATGGAGTCATGGCTACACCTTC.

This chain joins TRBV5-4 and TRBJ2-7, with D perhaps matching TRBD2 (5 bases). The CDR3 totals 14 residues. Germline CDR1 reads SGHNT; CDR2 reads YYREEE (reference sequence). Trimming cost V 0 bases and J 5 bases, with 12 bases left between them. In DNA form, the CDR3 reads TGTGCCAGCAGCTTGGTGCTGGGAGTAAACGAGCAGTACTTC. Amino acids: CASSLVLGVNEQYF.

This chain connects TRBV2 to TRBJ2-5; unclear D gene. The V gene's germline CDR1 is SNHLY and CDR2 FYNNEI. V shed 6 bases and J shed 1 base, with 3 bases lying between them. The CDR3 is 11 amino acids. The CDR3 reads CASRAQETQYF. The CDR3 DNA is TGTGCCAGCAGAGCCCAAGAGACCCAGTACTTC.

This clone was recorded only once. The rearrangement uses TRBV7-9 and TRBJ2-4, with D possibly being TRBD1 (5 bases). This CDR3 contains 13 residues. In germline, CDR1 is SEHNR, CDR2 FQNEAQ (reference sequence). Trimming pared 3 bases from V and 4 bases from J, leaving 7 bases between. The CDR3 region has the DNA TGTGCCAGCAGCTTGGGGCATAAAAACATTCAGTACTTC. This encodes CASSLGHKNIQYF.

The V call is TRBV5-5, the J call TRBJ2-3; tentatively, D is TRBD2 (5 bases). The CDR3 totals 13 residues. Trimming removed 4 bases from V and 4 bases from J, with 10 bases in between. Germline V gene lookup returns CDR1 SGHKS and CDR2 YYEKEE (reference sequence). The CDR3 sequence: CASSPPGSDTQYF. The CDR3 DNA follows: TGTGCCAGCAGCCCGCCGGGATCAGATACGCAGTATTTT. The variable domain in full, completed from reference TRBV5-5 and TRBJ2-3, reads DAGVTQSPTHLIKTRGQQVTLRCSPISGHKSVSWYQQVLGQGPQFIFQYYEKEERGRGNFPDRFSARQFPNYSSELNVNALLLGDSALYLCASSPPGSDTQYFGPGTRLTVL.

The J gene is TRBJ2-7, the V gene TRBV19; the match to TRBD1 covers 8 bases. V shed 5 bases and J 5 bases; nucleotides not matched to a gene: 8. CDR3 length equals 14 residues. Germline-derived CDR1 and CDR2 are LNHDA and SQIVND (reference sequence). CDR3 region: CASSARQGLNEQYF. The CDR3 DNA is TGTGCCAGTAGTGCACGACAGGGGCTCAACGAGCAGTACTTC.

This clone was seen only a few times. The chain couples TRBV5-1 to TRBJ2-6; 7 nucleotides agree with TRBD1. CDR1 and CDR2 from the germline V gene are SGHRS and YFSETQ. The CDR3 runs to 17 residues. Trimming took 3 bases from V and 0 from J; bases not matched to a gene: 6. The CDR3 loop is CASSSGTATSGANVLTF. CDR3 DNA sequence: TGCGCCAGCAGCTCGGGGACAGCTACCTCTGGGGCCAACGTCCTGACTTTC.

This chain uses TRBV9 with TRBJ1-2; a weak D match, TRBD1 (5 bases). V lost 0 bases and J 7 bases, leaving 10 bases between the germline ends. The germline CDR1 and CDR2 sequences are SGDLS and YYNGEE. The length of the CDR3 is 13 residues. The CDR3 region has the DNA TGTGCCAGCAGCGTAGAAGGGGTAGGTGGCTACACCTTC. Translating it yields CASSVEGVGGYTF.

This clone was seen a single time. J is TRBJ2-5 and V is TRBV14, with TRBD2 identical over 10 bases. The ends lost 0 bases at V and 3 bases at J; junction bases unmatched: 7. CDR1 and CDR2 (germline): SGHDN, FVKESK. CDR3 length equals 17 residues. The CDR3 DNA follows: TGTGCCAGCAGCCAAGATCCAGCGGGGGGGCCAAAAGAGACCCAGTACTTC. As protein: CASSQDPAGGPKETQYF.

The chain combines TRBV30 with TRBJ1-5; D gene uncertain. The germline CDR1 and CDR2 sequences are GTSNPN and SVGIG (reference sequence). Trimming took 3 bases from V and 2 from J, leaving 14 bases between them. This CDR3 has 15 amino acids. The CDR3 loop reads CAWSALGSGNQPQHF. CDR3 in DNA: TGTGCCTGGAGCGCCCTAGGGAGCGGCAATCAGCCCCAGCATTTT.

This clone was recorded only once. The sample has other DNA sequences that encode this CDR3 too. V usage is TRBV18 and J usage is TRBJ1-2; D is undetermined. This CDR3 has 13 residues. Deletions cut 3 bases from V and 2 bases from J, with 7 bases between. In germline, CDR1 is KGHSH, CDR2 LQKENI. The CDR3 DNA reads TGTGCCAGCTCACCTGACGGAAACTATGGCTACACCTTC. Translated: CASSPDGNYGYTF.

The J gene is TRBJ2-1, the V gene TRBV5-8, with 8 positions matching TRBD2. Germline CDR1 SGHTS, CDR2 YDEGEE. This CDR3 is built from 14 residues. The ends lost 0 bases at V and 5 bases at J; junction bases unmatched: 1. In DNA, the CDR3 is TGTGCCAGCAGCTTGGGTAGCGGGAACAATGAGCAGTTCTTC. Its translation is CASSLGSGNNEQFF.

The V gene is TRBV6-4, the J gene TRBJ2-1; D gene uncertain. Germline CDR1 reads MRHNA; CDR2 reads SNTAGT. V was trimmed by 0 bases and J by 0 bases, leaving 15 bases between them. The CDR3 sequence is 18 residues long. CDR3 sequence (DNA): TGTGCCAGCAGTGACTCGAAAGGCAGCGTATCCTCCTACAATGAGCAGTTCTTC. Amino acids: CASSDSKGSVSSYNEQFF.

This clone was seen only a few times. The chain's CDR3 is CASSQETGTGSSGANVLTF. CDR3 bases: TGCGCCAGCAGCCAAGAAACCGGGACAGGGTCTAGTGGGGCCAACGTCCTGACTTTC. The chain combines TRBV4-1 with TRBJ2-6; 9 positions agree with TRBD1. The CDR3 is made up of 19 amino acids. Germline loops: CDR1 MGHRA, CDR2 YSYEKL. The junction had 9 bases not matched to a gene; V was cut back by 0 bases and J by 3 bases.

This chain uses TRBV11-2 with TRBJ2-2; maybe TRBD1 (6 bases). Deletions cut 2 bases from V and 2 bases from J, with 9 bases between. The CDR3 is 15 amino acids. Germline CDR1 SGHAT, CDR2 FQNNGV. The CDR3 DNA sequence: TGTGCCAGCAGCTTAACAGGGACAAACACCGGGGAGCTGTTTTTT. Translation: CASSLTGTNTGELFF.

This clone has just one count. The chain is built from TRBV7-9 and TRBJ2-2; D may be TRBD2 (6 bases). Trimming left V 8 bases short and J 5 bases short, with 18 bases between. The germline gives CDR1 SEHNR, CDR2 FQNEAQ (reference sequence). The CDR3 is 15 residues long. The CDR3 DNA is TGTGCCAGCTTAACCCCGAGCGGGCGGACCGGGGAGCTGTTTTTT. Amino acid sequence: CASLTPSGRTGELFF.

The chain is built from TRBV5-1 and TRBJ2-1; D remains unclear. Germline V gives CDR1 SGHRS, CDR2 YFSETQ. The germline V and J ends were trimmed by 5 bases and 5 bases, with 5 bases remaining between them. CDR3 length: 11 residues. DNA of the CDR3: TGCGCCAGCAGGAATGACAATGAGCAGTTCTTC. This codes for CASRNDNEQFF.

The CDR3: CACNDANPTETQYF. CDR3 DNA: TGTGCCTGTAACGACGCCAACCCCACCGAGACCCAGTACTTC. This sequence joins TRBV19 and TRBJ2-5; D remains ambiguous. In germline, CDR1 is LNHDA, CDR2 SQIVND (reference sequence). This CDR3 region has 14 residues. V lost 11 bases, J lost 5 bases, and 21 bases lay in between.

This chain links TRBV10-3 with TRBJ2-1; the match to TRBD2 covers 11 bases. The ends lost 4 bases at V and 7 bases at J; junction bases unmatched: 12. This CDR3 is 17 amino acids long. Germline V gene sequence: CDR1 ENHRY, CDR2 SYGVKD. CDR3 sequence: CAISGLAGLTEGNEQFF. CDR3 sequence (DNA): TGTGCCATCAGTGGACTAGCGGGACTCACCGAGGGAAATGAGCAGTTCTTC.

Comments on this clone: Other nucleotide sequences in the sample specify the same CDR3. The V and J genes are TRBV5-5 and TRBJ1-2; tentatively, D is TRBD1 (6 bases). The ends were cut back, 4 bases at V and 0 bases at J, with 10 bases in the middle. The length of the CDR3 is 14 residues. Germline CDR1 reads SGHKS; CDR2 reads YYEKEE (reference sequence). The CDR3 is CASSRDTANYGYTF. The CDR3 DNA follows: TGTGCCAGCAGCCGGGACACTGCTAACTATGGCTACACCTTC.

The chain uses TRBV15 and TRBJ2-1; no clear D. This CDR3 spans 15 amino acids. CDR1 and CDR2 from the germline V gene are LNHNV and YYDKDF (reference sequence). Trimming cost V 5 bases and J 9 bases, with 20 bases left between them. Here the CDR3 DNA reads TGTGCCACCAGCTCGCCGGGTGGCAGGCCTAGTGAGCAGTTCTTC. It yields the protein CATSSPGGRPSEQFF.

The V and J genes are TRBV5-1 and TRBJ2-3; 10 positions agree with TRBD2. Germline V gives CDR1 SGHRS, CDR2 YFSETQ. This CDR3 contains 16 residues. V gave up 0 bases and J gave up 2 bases; unmatched junction bases: 3. The CDR3 region is CASSLESGRATDTQYF. In DNA, the CDR3 is TGCGCCAGCAGCTTGGAGAGCGGGAGGGCCACAGATACGCAGTATTTT.